This T cell receptor (beta chain) is from a study (dated by TCRdb to about 2013). The sequencing machine was an Illumina Genome Analyzer IIx. Starting from the raw public reads, TCRdb applied fastp trimming at Q25, assembled clones with MiXCR and retained in-frame beta chains. Under each unique CDR3 protein, matching rows form one entry showing the most common genes and DNA. Here the sample has 6,500 to 7,500 distinct CDR3 sequences; roughly 32% occur a single time. The top ten clones comprise roughly 23% of the sample. After removal of 5 bases from V and 3 bases from J, the junction retains 13 bases not matched to a gene. Including the terminal cysteine and phenylalanine, the CDR3 comprises 17 residues. The sequence is cut down to CDR3 DNA, 51 bases in frame from base 1. The germline V gene yields SQVTM for CDR1 and ANQGSEA for CDR2. Compared with the rest of its sample, this clonotype is medium-sized (0.01 to 0.1%). What antigen it recognizes has not been identified. No per-base quality is available; no much larger clone lies one base away.

The V and J segments used are TRBV29-1 and TRBJ2-1, with 10 middle bases fitting TRBD2. Input material: blood. This TCR was sampled from a human donor. The DNA is as follows: TGCAGCGTTCCGCTGACTAGCGGGCGGAGTTTCTACAATGAGCAGTTCTTC. Translation gives CSVPLTSGRSFYNEQFF.